These 2 T cell receptor beta chains originate from one sample sequenced in a study of T cell changes during pregnancy in multiple sclerosis. TCRdb's table, derived via immunoSEQ multiplex PCR, lists solely in-frame clones and lacks some. The sample carries some 60,000 clones, roughly 90% recorded once. Sequences were derived from peripheral blood, sampled after pregnancy. These receptors were taken from a female donor with multiple sclerosis, enrolled in a pregnancy study.

V gene TRBV7-9 combines with J gene TRBJ1-1, with D unresolved. Looked up from germline, CDR1 is SEHNR and CDR2 is FQNEAQ (reference sequence). The CDR3 is 14 amino acids. Trimming stripped 3 bases from V and 6 bases from J, with 14 bases between. The CDR3 is CASSFGDGRAEAFF. The CDR3 nucleotides read TGTGCCAGCAGCTTCGGCGACGGGAGGGCTGAAGCTTTCTTT.

The chain combines TRBV4-2 with TRBJ2-7; D possibly corresponds to TRBD1 (6 bases). Germline V gene lookup returns CDR1 LGHNA and CDR2 YNFKEQ. Trimming stripped 4 bases from V and 3 bases from J, with 10 bases between. The length of the CDR3 is 13 residues. CDR3 DNA sequence: TGTGCCAGCAGCCTTGACAGGTTCTACGAGCAGTACTTC. It translates to CASSLDRFYEQYF.